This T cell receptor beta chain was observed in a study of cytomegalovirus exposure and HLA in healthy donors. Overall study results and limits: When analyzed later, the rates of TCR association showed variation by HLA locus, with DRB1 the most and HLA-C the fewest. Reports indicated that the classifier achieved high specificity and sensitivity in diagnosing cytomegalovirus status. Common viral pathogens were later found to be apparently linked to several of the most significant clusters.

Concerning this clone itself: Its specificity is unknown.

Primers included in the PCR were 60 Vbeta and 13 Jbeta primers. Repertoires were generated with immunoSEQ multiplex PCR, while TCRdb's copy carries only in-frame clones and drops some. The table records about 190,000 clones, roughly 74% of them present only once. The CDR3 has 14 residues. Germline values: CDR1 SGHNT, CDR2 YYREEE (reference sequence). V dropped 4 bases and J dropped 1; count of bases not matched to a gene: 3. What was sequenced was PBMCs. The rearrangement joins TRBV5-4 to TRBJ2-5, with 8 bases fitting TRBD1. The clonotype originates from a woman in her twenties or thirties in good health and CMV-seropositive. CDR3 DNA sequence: TGTGCCAGCAGCCAAACAGGGGGCCAAGAGACCCAGTACTTC. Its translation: CASSQTGGQETQYF.